This T cell receptor (beta chain) is drawn from a study of blood T cells in healthy people across ages. This CDR3 is 15 amino acids long. V was cut by 6 bases and J by 11 bases, with 28 bases left in between. Looked up from germline, CDR1 is DFQATT and CDR2 is SNEGSKA (reference sequence). A J-beta primer mix and a sample-barcoded 5' primer were used in a second PCR of about 7 to 12 cycles. TCRdb re-called the 5' RACE reads through MiXCR, storing one row per CDR3 protein. In the table there are approximately 810,000 distinct CDR3 sequences, 29% of which are singletons. Source material: blood. The V and J genes are TRBV20-1 and TRBJ2-5, with D perhaps TRBD2 (7 bases). The origin of this receptor is a woman aged 80 or over in good health. CDR3 sequence (DNA): TGCAGTGCCGGCTATCGGGGGGCCAAAGACAATGAGCAGTACTTC. This codes for CSAGYRGAKDNEQYF.